Each of the 23 T cell receptor beta chains below was sequenced from the same sample in a study of cytomegalovirus exposure and HLA in healthy donors. PCR was performed using 60 Vbeta and 13 Jbeta primers. Sequencing used immunoSEQ multiplex PCR; TCRdb keeps in-frame clones, though not all of them. The sample comprises 120,000 or so clones, roughly 78% of which are singletons, and around 10% rests with the top ten. Material for sequencing was PBMCs. These TCRs come from a man aged 25 to 40 in good health and CMV-seropositive.

The chain combines TRBV7-3 with TRBJ2-1; 7 bases line up with TRBD2. The CDR3 has 13 residues. Trimming took 5 bases from V and 7 from J; bases not matched to a gene: 5. Looked up from germline, CDR1 is SGHTA and CDR2 is FQGTGA. The CDR3 protein is CASSPNGGNEQFF. The CDR3 DNA follows: TGTGCCAGCAGCCCTAACGGGGGGAATGAGCAGTTCTTC.

The chain employs TRBV5-1 and TRBJ1-3, with 12 bases identical to TRBD1. J lost 0 bases, V lost 4 bases, and 8 bases had no gene match. This CDR3 spans 18 amino acids. The germline CDR1 and CDR2 sequences are SGHRS and YFSETQ. CDR3 sequence (DNA): TGCGCCAGCAGCCCGGGACAGGGGGCGTCACGCTCTGGAAACACCATATATTTT. Amino acids: CASSPGQGASRSGNTIYF.

V is TRBV14 and J is TRBJ1-5, with D perhaps TRBD1 (5 bases). This CDR3 has 15 amino acids. Germline V CDR1 and CDR2: SGHDN, FVKESK. The germline V and J ends were trimmed by 8 bases and 6 bases, with 20 bases remaining between them. The CDR3 nucleotides are TGTGCCAGCGAACTCCGGAAAGGGGCCAGTCAGCCCCAGCATTTT. It is translated as CASELRKGASQPQHF.

The chain has TRBV19 and TRBJ2-7; 7 nucleotides agree with TRBD2. Looked up from germline, CDR1 is LNHDA and CDR2 is SQIVND (reference sequence). There are 16 residues in the CDR3. V dropped 5 bases and J dropped 0; count of bases not matched to a gene: 10. The CDR3 loop is CASSSDGGGFSYEQYF. CDR3 DNA: TGTGCCAGTAGTTCCGATGGGGGGGGATTCTCCTACGAGCAGTACTTC.

The genes are TRBV7-3 and TRBJ1-1; D remains unclear. Per the germline V gene, CDR1 is SGHTA and CDR2 is FQGTGA. There are 13 residues in the CDR3. The V gene lost 2 bases and the J gene lost 0 bases, with 4 bases spanning the gap. The CDR3: CASSLYMNTEAFF. The CDR3 DNA reads as TGTGCCAGCAGCTTATACATGAACACTGAAGCTTTCTTT.

This clone was detected only once. V and J are TRBV29-1 and TRBJ1-4; D gene unclear. V shed 1 base and J shed 1 base, with 7 bases lying between them. CDR1 and CDR2 (germline): SQVTM, ANQGSEA. The CDR3 sequence is 14 residues long. The CDR3: CSVEGAGTNEKLFF. In DNA, the CDR3 is TGCAGCGTTGAAGGGGCAGGAACTAATGAAAAACTGTTTTTT.

CDR3 nucleotides: TGTGCCAGCAGCGCTGACTTGGCGGATGAAAAACTGTTTTTT. Translating it yields CASSADLADEKLFF. This chain uses TRBV7-9 with TRBJ1-4; D not resolved. Germline V gene sequence: CDR1 SEHNR, CDR2 FQNEAQ (reference sequence). This CDR3 has 14 residues. V shed 5 bases and J shed 6 bases, with 13 bases lying between them.

The gene calls are TRBV4-1 and TRBJ1-4, with D tentatively TRBD1 (5 bases). The V and J ends lost 4 bases and 6 bases respectively, with 6 bases between them. CDR3 length: 12 amino acids. Germline V lookup: CDR1 MGHRA, CDR2 YSYEKL. CDR3 DNA: TGCGCCAGCAGCCGACAGTATGAAAAACTGTTTTTT. Its translation is CASSRQYEKLFF.

The chain recombines TRBV11-3 with TRBJ2-7; D not certain. This CDR3 contains 14 residues. The V end lost 1 base, the J end lost 0 bases, and 7 bases lay between the germline ends. Germline V CDR1 and CDR2: SGHNT, YENEEA. DNA for the CDR3: TGTGCCAGCAGCTTAGGTTTCGGCTCCTACGAGCAGTACTTC. It translates to CASSLGFGSYEQYF.

The V gene is TRBV29-1, the J gene TRBJ1-3, with D unclear. CDR1 and CDR2 (germline): SQVTM, ANQGSEA. The CDR3 runs 11 residues. V gave up 4 bases and J gave up 4 bases, with 5 bases separating them. CDR3 in amino acids: CSVGVGNTIYF. In DNA, the CDR3 is TGCAGCGTTGGAGTGGGAAACACCATATATTTT.

The chain combines TRBV27 with TRBJ2-7; D is unresolved. Germline V gene lookup returns CDR1 MNHEY and CDR2 SMNVEV (reference sequence). This CDR3 is 14 amino acids long. V was cut by 2 bases and J by 2 bases, with 10 bases left in between. CDR3 nucleotide sequence: TGTGCCAGCAGTTTACCAGACTCGACCTACGAGCAGTACTTC. Encoded protein: CASSLPDSTYEQYF.

CDR3 residues: CAWSVPGQARSGNTIYF. The CDR3 bases are TGTGCCTGGAGTGTTCCTGGACAGGCTCGCTCTGGAAACACCATATATTTT. The V and J genes are TRBV30 and TRBJ1-3; 7 nucleotides align to TRBD1. Germline trimming cut 0 bases from V and 0 bases from J; bases unmatched to any gene: 8. CDR3 length: 17 amino acids. Per the germline V gene, CDR1 is GTSNPN and CDR2 is SVGIG (reference sequence).

The chain uses TRBV12-2 and TRBJ2-4; the DNA was not compared with TRBD2, the D call given in the table. TRBV12-2 is listed as a pseudogene. The CDR3 is made up of 16 amino acids. The CDR3, as DNA: TGTGCAAGTCGCCTAGGTGGGGGGGCGGCCAAAAACATTCAGTACTTC. It translates to CASRLGGGAAKNIQYF.

V gene TRBV2 combines with J gene TRBJ1-2, with D unclear. V was clipped by 5 bases and J by 4 bases, with 14 bases between them. The CDR3 is 14 residues long. Germline-derived CDR1 and CDR2 are SNHLY and FYNNEI. CDR3 region: CASSQDAGVYGYTF. In nucleotides, the CDR3 is TGTGCCAGCAGTCAGGACGCCGGGGTCTATGGCTACACCTTC.

J is TRBJ1-3 and V is TRBV7-8; 7 nucleotides line up with TRBD1. Germline CDR1 is SGHVS and CDR2 is FQNEAQ. This CDR3 region has 13 residues. With 5 bases clipped from V and 10 bases from J, the junction kept 8 bases outside the gene matches. The CDR3 loop reads CASSPTGQGTIYF. As DNA, the CDR3 is TGTGCCAGCAGCCCGACAGGGCAAGGGACCATATATTTT.

The chain couples TRBV7-2 to TRBJ2-3; D is ambiguous. The germline CDR1 and CDR2 sequences are SGHTA and FQGNSA. V was cut by 5 bases and J by 8 bases, with 11 bases left in between. This CDR3 has 12 residues. The CDR3: CASSLGVVTQYF. CDR3 DNA sequence: TGTGCCAGCAGCCTAGGCGTGGTTACGCAGTATTTT.

J is TRBJ2-7 and V is TRBV5-1, with 9 bases aligning to TRBD1. Per the germline V gene, CDR1 is SGHRS and CDR2 is YFSETQ. V trimming: 0 bases; J trimming: 6 bases; junction bases outside the gene matches: 7. The CDR3 runs 15 residues. CDR3 protein: CASSLGWTGEREQYF. CDR3 sequence (DNA): TGCGCCAGCAGCTTGGGGTGGACAGGGGAACGCGAGCAGTACTTC.

V usage is TRBV27 and J usage is TRBJ2-7; D remains ambiguous. The V end lost 2 bases, the J end lost 0 bases, and 11 bases lay between the germline ends. Per germline, CDR1 MNHEY and CDR2 SMNVEV (reference sequence). The CDR3 length is 15 residues. Here the CDR3 reads CASSLAQTSSYEQYF. In DNA form, the CDR3 reads TGTGCCAGCAGTTTAGCACAGACGAGCTCCTACGAGCAGTACTTC.

V is TRBV2 and J is TRBJ1-4, with 8 bases that match TRBD1. CDR3 size: 15 residues. Trimming removed 6 bases from V and 0 bases from J; junction bases left unmatched: 3. Germline V CDR1 and CDR2: SNHLY, FYNNEI. CDR3 protein: CASRDRVATNEKLFF. In DNA, the CDR3 is TGTGCCAGCAGGGACAGGGTCGCAACTAATGAAAAACTGTTTTTT. The full variable domain, in which reference TRBV2 and TRBJ1-4 provide the parts outside the CDR3, is EPEVTQTPSHQVTQMGQEVILRCVPISNHLYFYWYRQILGQKVEFLVSFYNNEISEKSEIFDDQFSVERPDGSNFTLKIRSTKLEDSAMYFCASRDRVATNEKLFFGSGTQLSVL.

The CDR3 DNA is TGTGCCAGCAGAGACAGGGTCGCTGAGCAGTTCTTC. Translating gives CASRDRVAEQFF. The chain carries TRBV28 and TRBJ2-1; 7 nucleotides line up with TRBD1. V was clipped by 6 bases and J by 9 bases; unmatched bases: 5. CDR1 and CDR2 (germline): MDHEN, SYDVKM. This CDR3 has 12 amino acids.

CDR3 bases: TGTGCCAGCAGCCGGGACAGAACCTACGAGCAGTACTTC. Amino acids: CASSRDRTYEQYF. The chain is built from TRBV6-1 and TRBJ2-7, with 7 bases fitting TRBD1. CDR1 and CDR2 from the germline V gene are MNHNS and SASEGT. Germline trimming cut 6 bases from V and 2 bases from J; bases unmatched to any gene: 4. The CDR3 is 13 residues long.

The chain combines TRBV28 with TRBJ1-5, with 10 bases lining up with TRBD1. V lost 3 bases to trimming and J lost 7 bases; unmatched junction nucleotides: 6. Germline loops: CDR1 MDHEN, CDR2 SYDVKM. There are 15 residues in the CDR3. The CDR3 region has the DNA TGTGCCAGCAGTTTGGGACAGGGGTTTCGGCAGCCCCAGCATTTT. It translates to CASSLGQGFRQPQHF.

The chain employs TRBV19 and TRBJ1-2, with 7 positions matching TRBD1. Germline-derived CDR1 and CDR2 are LNHDA and SQIVND (reference sequence). The V segment lost 7 bases and the J segment 3 bases; nucleotides outside the gene matches: 8. The CDR3 loop spans 14 amino acids. The CDR3 region has the DNA TGTGCCAGTACACAGGGGAGTGATTACTATGGCTACACCTTC. It translates to CASTQGSDYYGYTF.